This T cell receptor beta chain was captured in a study of blood T cell repertoires in COVID-19 (TCRdb year 2020). Regarding the study in general: Collaborator samples came from the United States, Italy and Spain and covered acute and convalescent phases of COVID-19. Sample metadata almost always included a de-identified subject ID, COVID-19 status, age in years and sex. Subjects who had been exposed to COVID-19, were actively infected with it, or had recovered from it provided the deeply sampled blood TCRbeta repertoires that made up the dataset. Samples were obtained from the ongoing ImmuneRACE study (first 160 participants) and from over 1,000 subjects provided by 6 global collaborators. The prospective study material was composed of cDNA or gDNA derived from T cells, B-cell-depleted T cells, or PBMCs. Where available, HLA class I and class II types were taken from metadata supplied by the sample provider and were not determined by assay-based typing. The repertoires were released in a freely available public database intended as a resource for research on the immune response to SARS-CoV-2. Broader findings and caveats from the paper: How much clinical and demographic metadata was included differed by source and by participant, and the metadata was provided uncurated.

Enrolling through a virtual design, the prospective study's participants ranged in age from roughly 18 to 95 years and lived across roughly 23 United States geographic areas. Cohort assignment in the prospective study relied on participant-reported clinical history from a screening survey and a study questionnaire. Recovered participants in ImmuneRACE Cohort 3 were defined as having two consecutive negative NP/OP PCR tests, clearance from a healthcare professional, or resolution of symptoms. Each participant in the prospective study had whole blood, serum and a nasopharyngeal or oropharyngeal swab collected by mobile phlebotomists. Additional blood draws and questionnaires over an approximately 2-month period could optionally be provided by prospective study participants. Prospective study blood samples were shipped either frozen or at room temperature before DNA extraction. The immunoSEQ Assay, a bias-controlled multiplex PCR, was used to amplify TCRbeta CDR3 regions from genomic DNA. In the original analysis: The number of nucleated cells in each sample was estimated from the amplification of reference gene primers within the assay. To quantify the absolute abundance of each unique TCRbeta CDR3 rearrangement, sequence reads were collapsed and filtered. For each sample, productive Simpson clonality was calculated as the square root of Simpson's diversity index over productive rearrangements. The table comes from immuneACCESS by way of TCRdb, which keeps in-frame sequences with V and J called. Part of the clones is missing from these tables; in studies checked, under half for an unresolved V gene and the rest for unknown reasons. V and J calls and clone size are those listed in that table; D and trimming were worked out from the DNA. Recorded for this sample are fewer than 400,000 clones; about 90% of them occurred a single time. The ten most abundant clones make up about 1.7% of the sample.

For CDR1 and CDR2, the germline V gene lists KGHDR and SFDVKD. There are 14 amino acids in the CDR3, from cysteine to phenylalanine inclusive. Of all the DNA, just the CDR3 is kept, 42 bases in frame from base 1. Deletion took 6 bases off V and 0 bases off J, with a span of 8 bases between the germline ends. Comment on this clone: Its antigen is unknown. Base qualities are not at hand, and no much larger clone is one base apart.

Sequenced material: PBMCs or T cells enriched from blood (not recorded which). The sequence links TRBV24-1 to TRBJ1-5, with no D gene named confidently. This TCR came from a woman between 25 and 40 years old who had recovered from COVID-19. CDR3 loop: CATSNSYSNQPQHF. The DNA sequence is given as TGTGCCACCAGTAACAGCTATAGCAATCAGCCCCAGCATTTT.